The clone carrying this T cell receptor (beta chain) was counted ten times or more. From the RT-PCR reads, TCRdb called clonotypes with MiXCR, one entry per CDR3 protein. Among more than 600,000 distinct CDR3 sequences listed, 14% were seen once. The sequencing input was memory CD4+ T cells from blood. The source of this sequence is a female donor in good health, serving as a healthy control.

The CDR3 loop is CASRITGGTYNEQFF. The DNA of the CDR3 is TGTGCCAGCAGAATAACAGGGGGAACCTACAATGAGCAGTTCTTC. The chain is built from TRBV12-3 or TRBV12-4 and TRBJ2-1; 8 nucleotides match TRBD1. This CDR3 is 15 amino acids long. V shed 6 bases, J shed 2 bases, and the junction held 6 bases outside the gene matches.